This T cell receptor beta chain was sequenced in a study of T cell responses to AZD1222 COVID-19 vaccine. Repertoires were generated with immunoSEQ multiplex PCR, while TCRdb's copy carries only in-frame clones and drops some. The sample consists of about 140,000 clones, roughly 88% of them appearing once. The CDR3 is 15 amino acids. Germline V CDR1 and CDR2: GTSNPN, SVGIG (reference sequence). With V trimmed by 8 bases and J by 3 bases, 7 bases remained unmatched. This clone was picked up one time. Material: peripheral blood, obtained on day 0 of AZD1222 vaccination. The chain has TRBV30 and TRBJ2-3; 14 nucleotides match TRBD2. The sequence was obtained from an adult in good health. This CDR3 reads CALGTSGSYTDTQYF. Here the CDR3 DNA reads TGTGCCCTAGGGACTAGCGGGAGTTATACAGATACGCAGTATTTT.